These 4 T cell receptor beta chains came from one sample sequenced in a study of T cells in Graves' hyperthyroidism and ophthalmopathy. The investigators amplified TCR beta CDR3 regions from RNA transcripts. The TCR CDR3 first-round RT-PCR relied on the HTBI primer set. One entry per CDR3 protein, called by TCRdb with MiXCR from the multiplex PCR reads. The sample consists of some 350,000 distinct CDR3 sequences, approximately 15% of them appearing once. Sample: blood. Every receptor here comes from a woman aged 18-35 years with Graves' hyperthyroidism that later progressed to Graves' ophthalmopathy.

This clonotype has a handful of counts. This chain uses TRBV6-1 with TRBJ1-1, with unresolved D. V shed 7 bases and J shed 5 bases, with 14 bases lying between them. Germline loops: CDR1 MNHNS, CDR2 SASEGT. CDR3 length equals 13 residues. The CDR3 sequence: CASTHGGWTEAFF. In DNA form, the CDR3 reads TGTGCCAGCACCCACGGAGGGTGGACTGAAGCTTTCTTT.

This clonotype was recorded at least ten times. This rearrangement joins TRBV6-2 or TRBV6-3 to TRBJ1-5, with D unresolved. The germline V gene encodes CDR1 MNHEY and CDR2 SVGEGT. The CDR3 covers 12 residues. Trimming removed 7 bases at V and 5 bases at J, with 9 bases between. CDR3 sequence reads: CASKDGYQPQHF. The DNA for the CDR3 is TGTGCCAGCAAGGACGGCTATCAGCCCCAGCATTTT.

This clonotype has a handful of counts. A clone one base away is much larger, so this may be a read error. The rearrangement links TRBV6-2 or TRBV6-3 to TRBJ1-6; TRBD1 matches at 10 bases. The V gene end was trimmed by 5 bases and the J gene end by 15 bases; junction bases not matched to a gene: 19. From germline, CDR1 is MNHEY and CDR2 SVGEGT. This CDR3 spans 17 amino acids. CDR3 amino acids: CASSVGQGVGVGTHLHF. The CDR3 DNA follows: TGTGCCAGCAGTGTCGGACAGGGGGTCGGGGTCGGGACACACCTCCACTTT.

V gene TRBV28 combines with J gene TRBJ2-3, with D perhaps TRBD1 or TRBD2 (5 bases each). This CDR3 contains 15 residues. Germline CDR1 and CDR2: MDHEN and SYDVKM. Trimming pared 6 bases from V and 2 bases from J, leaving 15 bases between. In DNA, the CDR3 is TGTGCCAGCAGGCCGGGGCCCTTCAACACAGATACGCAGTATTTT. It yields the protein CASRPGPFNTDTQYF.